Presented here are 7 T cell receptor beta chains from one specimen sequenced in a study of T cell responses to AZD1222 COVID-19 vaccine. This table comes from immunoSEQ multiplex PCR, and its TCRdb copy is limited to in-frame clones, with some not included. The sample has 95,000 to 150,000 clones, 87% seen once. The source material was peripheral blood, sampled on day 0 of AZD1222 vaccination. The receptors originated from an adult in good health.

The chain recombines TRBV2 with TRBJ2-1, with 9 bases fitting TRBD2. The germline V gene encodes CDR1 SNHLY and CDR2 FYNNEI. CDR3 length: 14 amino acids. J lost 10 bases, V lost 6 bases, and 10 bases had no gene match. Here the CDR3 reads CASRTTSGLGEQFF. Written as DNA, the CDR3 is TGTGCCAGCAGGACGACTAGCGGCTTAGGGGAGCAGTTCTTC.

The V gene is TRBV10-1, the J gene TRBJ1-1; no reliable D call. CDR1 and CDR2 (germline): WNHNN, SYGVQD (reference sequence). Trimming took 2 bases from V and 9 from J, leaving 13 bases between them. The CDR3 length is 13 residues. CDR3 nucleotides: TGCGCCAGCAGTGAGACCGGAAGATCCAAAGCTTTCTTT. Its protein is CASSETGRSKAFF.

The V gene is TRBV30, the J gene TRBJ2-7; TRBD1 aligns across 9 bases. Germline V gene sequence: CDR1 GTSNPN, CDR2 SVGIG (reference sequence). Trimming took 5 bases from V and 3 from J; bases not matched to a gene: 8. There are 14 residues in the CDR3. As DNA, the CDR3 is TGTGCCTGGGCAACAGGGGGCGCAAGCTACGAGCAGTACTTC. Translated, it gives CAWATGGASYEQYF.

The chain carries TRBV24-1 and TRBJ2-1; D gene unclear. The V gene lost 4 bases and the J gene lost 3 bases, with 3 bases spanning the gap. The CDR3 sequence is 12 residues long. Germline-derived CDR1 and CDR2 are KGHDR and SFDVKD. This CDR3 reads CATSEGYNEQFF. The CDR3 coding sequence is TGTGCCACCAGTGAGGGCTACAATGAGCAGTTCTTC.

The chain joins TRBV11-2 to TRBJ1-2; the D is unclear. Looked up from germline, CDR1 is SGHAT and CDR2 is FQNNGV. The CDR3 has 14 amino acids. V lost 2 bases and J lost 2, with 9 bases in between. CDR3 coding DNA: TGTGCCAGCAGCTTAATGTTTGGGAACTATGGCTACACCTTC. Amino acids: CASSLMFGNYGYTF.

The chain employs TRBV2 and TRBJ1-4; D is possibly TRBD1 (6 bases). With 4 bases removed from V and 8 bases from J, the gap between germline ends came to 11 bases. This CDR3 is built from 13 residues. Germline CDR1 SNHLY, CDR2 FYNNEI. The CDR3 nucleotides read TGTGCCAGCAGTGCAGGGGAGCACGAAAAACTGTTTTTT. This sequence encodes CASSAGEHEKLFF.

This chain connects TRBV5-4 to TRBJ2-7; 7 nucleotides agree with TRBD1. Germline CDR1 and CDR2: SGHNT and YYREEE (reference sequence). This CDR3 has 15 residues. Losses at the gene ends were 3 bases for V and 0 bases for J; bases not matched to a gene: 6. CDR3 amino acids: CASSYGQETSYEQYF. CDR3 bases: TGTGCCAGCAGCTATGGACAGGAGACCTCCTACGAGCAGTACTTC.